This T cell receptor (beta chain) appears in the sequencing data of a study of shared clonotypes between healthy human individuals. Study outcomes and limitations: Generation probabilities were higher for clonotypes shared across all four sorted-subset donors than for unshared ones.

Clones were sequenced by immunoSEQ multiplex PCR, and TCRdb holds only the in-frame ones, with some missing. The sample consists of under 1,900,000 clones, about 98.5% of them appearing once. V was trimmed by 6 bases and J by 5 bases, leaving 8 bases between them. CDR1 is ENHRY and CDR2 is SYGVKD in the germline V gene. This CDR3 is 12 amino acids long. This clone was observed once. Its antigen is still unknown. All donors were Caucasian adults living in Nashville, Tennessee. The TCR comes from a man between 25 and 39 years old in good health. The material sequenced was naive CD4+ T cells sorted from blood. Described subset: CD45RA+ positively selected. This sequence joins TRBV10-3 and TRBJ2-1, with a possible D match to TRBD1 (5 bases). This chain's CDR3 is CAIRGPHNEQFF. The CDR3 DNA sequence: TGTGCCATCAGGGGGCCCCACAATGAGCAGTTCTTC.